The TCR beta chain under discussion was sequenced for a study of T cells in Graves' hyperthyroidism and ophthalmopathy. The TCR beta CDR3 regions underwent amplification using RNA transcripts as the source. First-round RT-PCR with HTBI primers amplified the TCR CDR3 region. TCRdb ran MiXCR on the multiplex PCR reads and lists one entry per CDR3 protein. The sample gives under 350,000 distinct CDR3 sequences, 18% of which show up once; around 50% is in the top ten. This clonotype was detected ten times or more. Germline CDR1 and CDR2: MNHEY and SMNVEV (reference sequence). The CDR3 spans 15 residues. The ends lost 4 bases at V and 1 base at J; junction bases unmatched: 5.

Sequences were obtained from blood. The V call is TRBV27, the J call TRBJ2-5; TRBD1 matches at 8 bases. The TCR comes from a woman aged 45-60 years with Graves' hyperthyroidism. The CDR3 here is CASSSSTGGQETQYF. As DNA, the CDR3 is TGTGCCAGCAGTTCCAGCACAGGGGGCCAAGAGACCCAGTACTTC.